These 10 T cell receptor beta chains share one sample of origin, sequenced in a study of cytomegalovirus exposure and HLA in healthy donors. PCR primers comprised 60 Vbeta and 13 Jbeta primers. Clones were read by immunoSEQ multiplex PCR, and TCRdb kept only the in-frame ones, dropping some. The sample consists of over 150,000 clones, 80% to 85% of them appearing once. The sample consisted of PBMCs. Receptor source: a human donor in good health.

The V call is TRBV19, the J call TRBJ1-5; D gene ambiguous. The ends were cut back, 3 bases at V and 0 bases at J, with 6 bases in the middle. In germline, CDR1 is LNHDA, CDR2 SQIVND (reference sequence). The length of the CDR3 is 14 residues. Here the CDR3 reads CASSIEISNQPQHF. CDR3 coding DNA: TGTGCCAGTAGTATTGAGATTAGCAATCAGCCCCAGCATTTT.

The chain links TRBV4-3 to TRBJ1-6, with D hard to call. This CDR3 has 15 amino acids. Germline V lookup: CDR1 LGHNA, CDR2 YSLEER. Between the trimmed V and J ends, which lost 2 bases and 4 bases, there was a span of 9 bases. This CDR3 is CASSQSSEYNSPLHF. The CDR3 bases are TGCGCCAGCAGCCAATCTAGCGAGTATAATTCACCCCTCCACTTT.

V usage is TRBV5-6 and J usage is TRBJ1-3, with 8 bases lining up with TRBD1. The CDR3 is 18 residues long. Germline V gives CDR1 SGHDT, CDR2 YYEEEE. Trimming cost V 4 bases and J 6 bases; bases outside gene matches: 18. The CDR3 sequence: CASSPERLDRGTENTIYF. CDR3 DNA: TGTGCCAGCAGCCCGGAACGCCTCGACAGGGGAACGGAAAACACCATATATTTT.

As concerns this clone: Additional DNA sequences in this sample encode the identical CDR3. The rearrangement uses TRBV5-6 and TRBJ1-6; TRBD1 aligns across 9 bases. With 4 bases clipped from V and 10 bases from J, the junction kept 9 bases outside the gene matches. Germline lookup yields CDR1 SGHDT and CDR2 YYEEEE. CDR3 length: 15 residues. This CDR3 reads CASSTGQGKRSPLHF. The DNA for the CDR3 is TGTGCCAGCAGCACGGGACAGGGTAAGAGATCACCCCTCCACTTT.

The chain employs TRBV10-3 and TRBJ2-1; possible D gene TRBD1, 5 bases. This CDR3 region has 13 residues. Trimming pared 7 bases from V and 5 bases from J, leaving 12 bases between. The germline V gene has CDR1 ENHRY and CDR2 SYGVKD. CDR3 residues: CAITSTENNEQFF. The CDR3 nucleotides read TGTGCCATCACTTCGACAGAGAACAATGAGCAGTTCTTC.

This chain links TRBV7-2 with TRBJ2-3; D is unclear. V dropped 5 bases and J dropped 0 bases, with 12 bases sitting between them. This CDR3 spans 15 amino acids. Germline CDR1 and CDR2: SGHTA and FQGNSA. The chain's CDR3 is CASSPRLLSTDTQYF. DNA for the CDR3: TGTGCCAGCAGCCCCCGGTTACTTAGCACAGATACGCAGTATTTT. Supplemented by reference TRBV7-2 and TRBJ2-3, the full variable domain reads GAGVSQSPSNKVTEKGKDVELRCDPISGHTALYWYRQSLGQGLEFLIYFQGNSAPDKSGLPSDRFSAERTGGSVSTLTIQRTQQEDSAVYLCASSPRLLSTDTQYFGPGTRLTVL.

The chain employs TRBV7-9 and TRBJ1-4, with D possibly being TRBD1 (6 bases). Deletions cut 6 bases from V and 2 bases from J, with 10 bases between. The CDR3 covers 14 residues. CDR1 is SEHNR, CDR2 FQNEAQ, per germline (reference sequence). CDR3 protein: CASRRGGTNEKLFF. DNA for the CDR3: TGTGCCAGCAGAAGGGGGGGTACTAATGAAAAACTGTTTTTT.

V gene TRBV7-2 combines with J gene TRBJ1-1; 10 nucleotides align to TRBD1. Germline V gives CDR1 SGHTA, CDR2 FQGNSA. CDR3 length: 15 residues. With V trimmed by 0 bases and J by 5 bases, 3 bases remained unmatched. In nucleotides, the CDR3 is TGTGCCAGCAGCTTAGCCCGACAGGGGGCTACTGAAGCTTTCTTT. Translating gives CASSLARQGATEAFF.

The chain has TRBV11-2 and TRBJ2-1; TRBD1 matches at 9 bases. This CDR3 comprises 15 residues. Germline V gene lookup returns CDR1 SGHAT and CDR2 FQNNGV. J was trimmed by 5 bases and V by 5 bases; bases with no gene match: 7. This CDR3 is CASSRPGTGNNEQFF. CDR3 bases: TGTGCCAGCAGCCGTCCCGGGACAGGGAACAATGAGCAGTTCTTC. The complete variable domain, with remaining parts taken from reference TRBV11-2 and TRBJ2-1, reads EAGVAQSPRYKIIEKRQSVAFWCNPISGHATLYWYQQILGQGPKLLIQFQNNGVVDDSQLPKDRFSAERLKGVDSTLKIQPAKLEDSAVYLCASSRPGTGNNEQFFGPGTRLTVL.

The chain couples TRBV7-9 to TRBJ1-1; TRBD1 aligns across 7 bases. Germline assignment: CDR1 SEHNR and CDR2 FQNEAQ (reference sequence). Trimming took 5 bases from V and 4 from J; bases not matched to a gene: 7. This CDR3 has 14 amino acids. The CDR3 region has the DNA TGTGCCAGCAGCGCAGCAGGGGGGCGCACTGAAGCTTTCTTT. Residues: CASSAAGGRTEAFF.